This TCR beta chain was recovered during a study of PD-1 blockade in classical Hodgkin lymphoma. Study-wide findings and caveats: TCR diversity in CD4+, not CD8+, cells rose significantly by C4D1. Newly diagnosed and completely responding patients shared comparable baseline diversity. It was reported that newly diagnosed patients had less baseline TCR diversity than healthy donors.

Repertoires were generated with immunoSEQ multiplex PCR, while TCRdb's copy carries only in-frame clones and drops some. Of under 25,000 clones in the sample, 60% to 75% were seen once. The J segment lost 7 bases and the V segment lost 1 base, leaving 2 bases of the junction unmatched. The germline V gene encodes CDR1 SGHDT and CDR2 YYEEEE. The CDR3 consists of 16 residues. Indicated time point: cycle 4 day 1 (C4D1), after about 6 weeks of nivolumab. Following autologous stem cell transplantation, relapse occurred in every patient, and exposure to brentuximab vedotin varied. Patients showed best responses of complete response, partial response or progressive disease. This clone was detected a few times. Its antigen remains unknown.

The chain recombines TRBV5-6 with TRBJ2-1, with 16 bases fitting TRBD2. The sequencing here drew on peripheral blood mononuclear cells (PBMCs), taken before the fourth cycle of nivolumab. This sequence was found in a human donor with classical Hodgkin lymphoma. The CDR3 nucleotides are TGTGCCAGCAGCTTGTGGGGACTAGCGGGAGGGAATGAGCAGTTCTTC. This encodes CASSLWGLAGGNEQFF.